This is a list of T cell receptor beta chains from one sample in a study of blood T cell repertoires in COVID-19. The data were produced by immunoSEQ multiplex PCR, yet TCRdb's version contains in-frame clones alone and is incomplete. The sample records about 89,000 clones, around 75% being singletons. Sequenced: peripheral blood. These receptors were obtained from a man in his 70s with COVID-19, enrolled during active disease. Each CDR3 is given with its conserved first and last residue. The D gene is left open where the match is weak. Clone size is not always given. Where it is, it says once, few, many or a class for expanded clones.

J: TRBJ1-6
size: -
D: TRBD1
V: TRBV5-8
DNA: TGTGCCAGCAGCCGGGGACAGGCAAATTCACCCCTCCACTTT
CDR3: CASSRGQANSPLHF

J: TRBJ2-7
size: -
D: -
V: TRBV6-6
DNA: TGTGCCAGCAGTGAGGAGGGCTACGAGCAGTACTTC
CDR3: CASSEEGYEQYF

J: TRBJ1-4
size: -
D: TRBD1
V: TRBV10-1
DNA: TGCGCCAGCAGTGAAGACAGGGGGATACAAAAACTGTTTTTT
CDR3: CASSEDRGIQKLFF

J: TRBJ2-3
size: once
D: TRBD2
V: TRBV3-1/TRBV3-2
DNA: TGTGCCAGCGGAGGGCTAGCGGGGTCTTCCTCAGATACGCAGTATTTT
CDR3: CASGGLAGSSSDTQYF

J: TRBJ1-6
size: -
D: -
V: TRBV19
DNA: TGTGCCAGTAGTCCGGGACACGTGAATTCACCCCTCCACTTT
CDR3: CASSPGHVNSPLHF

J: TRBJ2-6
size: -
D: -
V: TRBV18
DNA: TGTGCCAGCTCACCTACAGGACGCTCTGGGGCCAACGTCCTGACTTTC
CDR3: CASSPTGRSGANVLTF

J: TRBJ2-7
size: -
D: -
V: TRBV7-9
DNA: TGTGCCAGCAGCTCCGAGGGAACTAGCGAGCAGTACTTC
CDR3: CASSSEGTSEQYF

J: TRBJ1-2
size: once
D: -
V: TRBV6-5
DNA: TGTGCCAGCAGCCTAGACCCCCCGAGTTACTATGGCTACACCTTC
CDR3: CASSLDPPSYYGYTF

J: TRBJ1-1
size: few
D: -
V: TRBV7-3
DNA: TGTGCCAGCAGCTTAGCGCGGGTTGGGGACTCCGGGTACACTGAAGCTTTCTTT
CDR3: CASSLARVGDSGYTEAFF

J: TRBJ1-2
size: -
D: -
V: TRBV7-9
DNA: TGTGCCAGCAGCCTCCGGGACACCTATGGCTACACCTTC
CDR3: CASSLRDTYGYTF

J: TRBJ1-5
size: -
D: TRBD1
V: TRBV4-1
DNA: TGCGCCAGCAGCCAGGGCGGACAGGGGCATCAGCCCCAGCATTTT
CDR3: CASSQGGQGHQPQHF

J: TRBJ2-2
size: -
D: TRBD2
V: TRBV4-3
DNA: TGCGCCAGCAGCCAAGATAGGTCGCCTAGCGGGGGGTATTACACCGGGGAGCTGTTTTTT
CDR3: CASSQDRSPSGGYYTGELFF

J: TRBJ2-3
size: -
D: -
V: TRBV30
DNA: TGTGCCTGGAACAAGGGCGGGAGCACAGATACGCAGTATTTT
CDR3: CAWNKGGSTDTQYF

J: TRBJ1-1
size: few
D: TRBD1
V: TRBV6-5
DNA: TGTGCCAGCAGCAACAGGGGTAGAGGTGGCACTGAAGCTTTCTTT
CDR3: CASSNRGRGGTEAFF

J: TRBJ2-5
size: -
D: -
V: TRBV5-5
DNA: TGTGCCAGCAGCCAAACACCCCTGGGAGGATCTCCCTCCCAAGAGACCCAGTACTTC
CDR3: CASSQTPLGGSPSQETQYF

J: TRBJ2-1
size: -
D: TRBD2
V: TRBV6-6
DNA: TGTGCCAGCAGTCCCTATTTGTGGGGACTAGCGAGAGGAGATGAGCAGTTCTTC
CDR3: CASSPYLWGLARGDEQFF

J: TRBJ2-3
size: -
D: TRBD2
V: TRBV12-5
DNA: TGTGCTAGTGGTTTAGACCTAGCGGGGGGCCGGGATACGCAGTATTTT
CDR3: CASGLDLAGGRDTQYF

J: TRBJ2-1
size: -
D: TRBD2
V: TRBV6-5
DNA: TGTGCCAGCTTGCAAGCGGGGGGACAAAACAATGAGCAGTTCTTC
CDR3: CASLQAGGQNNEQFF

J: TRBJ1-1
size: once
D: -
V: TRBV5-4
DNA: TGTGCCAGCAGCCCCGGGGGAGTCAACACTGAAGCTTTCTTT
CDR3: CASSPGGVNTEAFF

J: TRBJ2-3
size: -
D: TRBD1
V: TRBV6-5
DNA: TGTGCCAGCAGTTTGACCGGGACAGGGACAGATACGCAGTATTTT
CDR3: CASSLTGTGTDTQYF

J: TRBJ1-6
size: -
D: -
V: TRBV21-1
DNA: TGTGCCAGCAGCATAGGGACATCCTACTCGGGGAATTCACCCCTCCACTTT
CDR3: CASSIGTSYSGNSPLHF

J: TRBJ2-2
size: -
D: TRBD1
V: TRBV15
DNA: TGTGCCACCAGCAGAGTACAGGGGGCACCCGGGGAGCTGTTTTTT
CDR3: CATSRVQGAPGELFF

J: TRBJ2-7
size: once
D: -
V: TRBV6-2/TRBV6-3
DNA: TGTGCCAGCAGTTCACAGGGTAAGCAAGACGAGCAGTACTTC
CDR3: CASSSQGKQDEQYF

J: TRBJ1-2
size: -
D: -
V: TRBV11-2
DNA: TGTGCCAGCAGCTTAGATGGGGGGTTAGGGAACTATGGCTACACCTTC
CDR3: CASSLDGGLGNYGYTF

J: TRBJ1-5
size: -
D: -
V: TRBV2
DNA: TGTGCCAGCAGTGAACGGGCGGGTTTACAGCCCCAGCATTTT
CDR3: CASSERAGLQPQHF

J: TRBJ2-7
size: -
D: -
V: TRBV6-5
DNA: TGCCGGACTACCCTTGCCTACGAGCAGTACTTC
CDR3: CRTTLAYEQYF

J: TRBJ2-3
size: -
D: TRBD1
V: TRBV4-2
DNA: TGTGCCAGCAGCTCCCTCCGGGACAGGGTATTCGGAGATACGCAGTATTTT
CDR3: CASSSLRDRVFGDTQYF

J: TRBJ1-1
size: -
D: TRBD1
V: TRBV10-2
DNA: TGCGCCAGCAGTGATTCCGGGACAGGGGGGAAAGAAGCTTTCTTT
CDR3: CASSDSGTGGKEAFF

J: TRBJ2-7
size: -
D: -
V: TRBV7-9
DNA: TGTGCCAGCAGCCCTGGCAGCTACGAGCAGTACTTC
CDR3: CASSPGSYEQYF